This is a list of T cell receptor beta chains from one sample in a study of metastatic and nonmetastatic thyroid tumors. TCRdb re-clonotyped the PCR reads through MiXCR. The sample holds just over 20,000 clones, 10% to 15% seen once. Sequencing was done on a sample of blood. These receptor sequences come from a male donor with papillary thyroid cancer or a benign thyroid nodule (not recorded which). Some clones in this sample may be carry-over from other donors' samples. Both conserved end residues are part of each CDR3. Fields, in order: clone size, D gene, J gene, V gene, CDR3 DNA, CDR3 protein. A D gene is named only where the DNA matches it firmly. Size values are once, few and many counts, or a class for expanded clones, and some rows have none.

clone_size: medium-sized; d_call: -; j_call: TRBJ2-1; v_call: TRBV27; cdr3_nt: TGTGCCAGCAGTGCCTACAATGAGCAGTTCTTC; cdr3_aa: CASSAYNEQFF
clone_size: -; d_call: -; j_call: TRBJ2-1; v_call: TRBV12-3/TRBV12-4; cdr3_nt: TGTGCCAGCAACCGCCAGGGGAATGAGCAGTTCTTC; cdr3_aa: CASNRQGNEQFF
clone_size: -; d_call: -; j_call: TRBJ2-7; v_call: TRBV30; cdr3_nt: TGTGCCTGGAGTTGGCTGGAGAGTGAGCAGTACTTC; cdr3_aa: CAWSWLESEQYF
clone_size: many; d_call: -; j_call: TRBJ1-3; v_call: TRBV9; cdr3_nt: TGTGCCAGCACGGGCAGCTTCTCTGGAAACACCATATATTTT; cdr3_aa: CASTGSFSGNTIYF
clone_size: -; d_call: -; j_call: TRBJ2-7; v_call: TRBV5-6; cdr3_nt: TGTGCCAGCAGCTTGTCTTCTATCGAGCAGTACTTC; cdr3_aa: CASSLSSIEQYF
clone_size: medium-sized; d_call: -; j_call: TRBJ1-2; v_call: TRBV5-1; cdr3_nt: TGCGCCAGCAGCGAAGATTGGGATACCGCTAACTATGGCTACACCTTC; cdr3_aa: CASSEDWDTANYGYTF
clone_size: -; d_call: TRBD2; j_call: TRBJ2-2; v_call: TRBV28; cdr3_nt: TGTGCCAGCAGCGCCAGACTAGCGGGATACACCGGGGAGCTGTTTTTT; cdr3_aa: CASSARLAGYTGELFF
clone_size: many; d_call: -; j_call: TRBJ1-3; v_call: TRBV6-1; cdr3_nt: TGTGCCAGCAGTGAACTAGGAGGGCCAGGAGGTGGAAGAAACACCATATATTTT; cdr3_aa: CASSELGGPGGGRNTIYF
clone_size: many; d_call: TRBD2; j_call: TRBJ2-2; v_call: TRBV9; cdr3_nt: TGTGCCAGCAGCGTAGGCGGGGGTGGAACCGGGGAGCTGTTTTTT; cdr3_aa: CASSVGGGGTGELFF
clone_size: -; d_call: TRBD1; j_call: TRBJ2-7; v_call: TRBV7-9; cdr3_nt: TGTGCCAGCAGTGGCCGGGACAGGAGCTCCTACGAGCAGTACTTC; cdr3_aa: CASSGRDRSSYEQYF
clone_size: -; d_call: -; j_call: TRBJ2-5; v_call: TRBV30; cdr3_nt: TGTGCCTGGAGTAGCGGCAGACAAGAGACCCAGTACTTC; cdr3_aa: CAWSSGRQETQYF
clone_size: many; d_call: -; j_call: TRBJ1-1; v_call: TRBV18; cdr3_nt: TGTGCCAGCACCCCCGACAGAAACACTGAAGCTTTCTTT; cdr3_aa: CASTPDRNTEAFF
clone_size: few; d_call: -; j_call: TRBJ2-1; v_call: TRBV4-1; cdr3_nt: TGCGCCAGCAGCCAAGATGGCGGGACTTTCAATGAGCAGTTCTTC; cdr3_aa: CASSQDGGTFNEQFF
clone_size: many; d_call: -; j_call: TRBJ2-2; v_call: TRBV5-1; cdr3_nt: TGCGCCAGCAGCCCGGACTACTGGGTTGCCGGGGAGCTGTTTTTT; cdr3_aa: CASSPDYWVAGELFF
clone_size: -; d_call: -; j_call: TRBJ2-1; v_call: TRBV6-1; cdr3_nt: TGTGCCAGCAGTGACGGGGGCCAAAGTTACAATGAGCAGTTCTTC; cdr3_aa: CASSDGGQSYNEQFF
clone_size: -; d_call: -; j_call: TRBJ2-1; v_call: TRBV10-2; cdr3_nt: TGCGCCAGCAGTGAGTCAGCGGGCCCCTACAATGAGCAGTTCTTC; cdr3_aa: CASSESAGPYNEQFF